The 11 T cell receptor beta chains below come from one sample, sequenced in a study of blood T cells in healthy people across ages. Primed by a sample-barcoded 5' primer and a J-beta primer mix, a second PCR proceeded for about 6 to 11 cycles. TCRdb re-analysed the 5' RACE reads in MiXCR, keeping a single row per CDR3 protein. Of about 1.5 million distinct CDR3 sequences listed, around 40% are singletons. Specimen: blood. These receptors all come from a woman in her late teens or twenties in good health.

This clonotype was counted between two and nine times. The V and J genes are TRBV20-1 and TRBJ1-2; D not resolved. CDR1 and CDR2 from the germline V gene are DFQATT and SNEGSKA (reference sequence). CDR3 length: 10 residues. The V and J ends lost 3 bases and 6 bases respectively, with 5 bases between them. Written as DNA, the CDR3 is TGCAGTGCTAGTCGAAATGGCTACACCTTC. Its translation is CSASRNGYTF.

This clonotype appeared a few times. This chain connects TRBV7-6 to TRBJ2-3, with D perhaps matching TRBD1 or TRBD2 (5 bases each). Germline V gene sequence: CDR1 SGHVS, CDR2 FNYEAQ. Trimming stripped 5 bases from V and 5 bases from J, with 17 bases between. The CDR3 has 15 amino acids. CDR3 nucleotide sequence: TGTGCCAGCAGCCGCCTACTAGGGGCCCGAGATACGCAGTATTTT. The encoded protein is CASSRLLGARDTQYF.

This clonotype was seen a few times. This chain links TRBV28 with TRBJ1-5; 7 bases match TRBD1. This CDR3 is 14 amino acids long. With V trimmed by 7 bases and J by 6 bases, 9 bases remained unmatched. Per germline, CDR1 MDHEN and CDR2 SYDVKM. The CDR3 DNA sequence: TGTGCCAGCAAATTACCAGGGGGAGGTCAGCCCCAGCATTTT. This sequence encodes CASKLPGGGQPQHF.

Concerning this clonotype: Mismatch with germline at one junction end may stem from a read error. The V and J genes are TRBV4-3 and TRBJ2-1; 10 bases are shared with TRBD2. The CDR3 has 15 residues. Per germline, CDR1 LGHNA and CDR2 YSLEER. CDR3 in amino acids: CASSPGLATYKEQFF. CDR3 sequence (DNA): TGCGCCAGCAGCCCGGGACTAGCGACCTACAAGGAGCAGTTCTTC.

This clonotype occurred a few times. The chain uses TRBV6-5 and TRBJ2-1, with 10 bases matching TRBD1. The germline CDR1 and CDR2 sequences are MNHEY and SVGAGI. Losses at the gene ends were 1 base for V and 7 bases for J; bases not matched to a gene: 10. CDR3 length equals 17 residues. CDR3 nucleotide sequence: TGTGCCAGCAGTTACTTAATGACAGGGGGCAGGTTGAATGAGCAGTTCTTC. Protein sequence: CASSYLMTGGRLNEQFF.

For this clonotype: Because the CDR3 is missing its conserved closing phenylalanine or tryptophan, this is likely a read error. The CDR3 coding sequence is TGCGCTAGCAGCCAAGATTGGGCCCTCGCGATCGAGCAGTACCTC. Protein product: CASSQDWALAIEQYL. The rearrangement links TRBV4-1 to TRBJ2-4; no firm D call. The DNA end lines up better with TRBJ2-7; the J call may be wrong. Germline-derived CDR1 and CDR2 are MGHRA and YSYEKL. The CDR3 length is 15 residues.

The rearrangement links TRBV28 to TRBJ1-5; D not resolved. Trimming shortened V by 7 bases and J by 1 base, and 8 bases separated the two germline ends. Germline loops: CDR1 MDHEN, CDR2 SYDVKM. This CDR3 comprises 13 residues. CDR3 in DNA: TGTGCCAGCAAGCTCAGGAGCAATCAGCCCCAGCATTTT. Encoded protein: CASKLRSNQPQHF.

The rearrangement links TRBV15 to TRBJ1-2, with a weak D call TRBD1 (5 bases). This CDR3 contains 15 residues. Looked up from germline, CDR1 is LNHNV and CDR2 is YYDKDF (reference sequence). V was trimmed by 0 bases and J by 7 bases, leaving 15 bases between them. CDR3 in DNA: TGTGCCACCAGCAGAGATCTAGGGACCCCCCCTGGCTACACCTTC. Translating gives CATSRDLGTPPGYTF.

V gene TRBV19 combines with J gene TRBJ2-1; D unresolved. The CDR3 has 15 amino acids. CDR1 and CDR2 from the germline V gene are LNHDA and SQIVND (reference sequence). Trimming took 0 bases from V and 10 from J, leaving 16 bases between them. This CDR3 is CASSIDPIAPGEQFF. The CDR3 nucleotides are TGTGCCAGTAGTATAGATCCGATAGCCCCCGGGGAGCAGTTCTTC.

This clonotype has just a few counts. The CDR3 nucleotides are TGCAGTGCTAGCTCGTGGAACGGGACGGGGGGATACAATGAGCAGTTCTTC. This gives the protein CSASSWNGTGGYNEQFF. The gene calls are TRBV20-1 and TRBJ2-1; TRBD2 matches 7 bases. The germline CDR1 and CDR2 sequences are DFQATT and SNEGSKA (reference sequence). After removal of 3 bases from V and 4 bases from J, the junction contained 15 bases not matched to a gene. CDR3 length: 17 residues.

This clonotype was observed a few times. The junction differs from germline at one of its ends, possibly a read error. The rearrangement uses TRBV5-1 and TRBJ1-1; a possible D gene is TRBD1 (6 bases). From germline, CDR1 is SGHRS and CDR2 YFSETQ. This CDR3 spans 15 amino acids. This CDR3 reads CASSWAGGEDTEDFF. In DNA, the CDR3 is TGCGCCAGCAGCTGGGCGGGGGGCGAGGACACTGAAGATTTCTTT. The entire variable domain, with the rest obtained from reference TRBV5-1 and TRBJ1-1, is as follows: KAGVTQTPRYLIKTRGQQVTLSCSPISGHRSVSWYQQTPGQGLQFLFEYFSETQRNKGNFPGRFSGRQFSNSRSEMNVSTLELGDSALYLCASSWAGGEDTEDFFGQGTRLTVV.